The 29 T cell receptor beta chains presented below share a single source sample, sequenced in a study of CD8 T cells in Susac syndrome. RNA, at about 0.45 to 1 ug, was reverse transcribed with random hexamers. From the immunoSEQ multiplex PCR reads, TCRdb called clonotypes with MiXCR, one entry per CDR3 protein. In the table there are 70,000 to 100,000 distinct CDR3 sequences, approximately 96% of which are singletons. Sequencing was performed on CD8+ T cells from PBMCs. Receptors originate from a human donor with Susac syndrome.

The V gene is TRBV28, the J gene TRBJ1-2; D gene uncertain. The length of the CDR3 is 11 residues. V was trimmed by 6 bases and J by 3 bases, leaving 5 bases between them. CDR1 is MDHEN, CDR2 SYDVKM, per germline. The CDR3 here is CASSRDYGYTF. The DNA for the CDR3 is TGTGCCAGCAGCCGGGACTATGGCTACACCTTC.

This clonotype was counted only a few times. The chain carries TRBV11-2 and TRBJ1-2; 12 bases are a match to TRBD1. V trimming: 5 bases; J trimming: 8 bases; junction bases outside the gene matches: 12. Per the germline V gene, CDR1 is SGHAT and CDR2 is FQNNGV. The CDR3 runs to 16 residues. The CDR3 protein is CASSPQPGQGAQGYTF. The CDR3 coding sequence is TGTGCCAGCAGCCCACAACCGGGACAGGGGGCGCAGGGCTACACCTTC.

The chain combines TRBV9 with TRBJ1-1; D perhaps matches TRBD1 (6 bases). The CDR3 is 15 amino acids. V lost 0 bases and J 4 bases, leaving 13 bases between the germline ends. The germline CDR1 and CDR2 sequences are SGDLS and YYNGEE. CDR3 region: CASSVAKGGITEAFF. The CDR3 region has the DNA TGTGCCAGCAGCGTAGCGAAGGGGGGAATCACTGAAGCTTTCTTT.

The rearrangement uses TRBV7-7 and TRBJ1-2; no clear D gene. This CDR3 contains 10 residues. Germline loops: CDR1 SSHAT, CDR2 FNYEAQ (reference sequence). The CDR3 DNA sequence: TGTGCTAGGAGAGAGGGTGGCTACACCTTC. Its protein product is CARREGGYTF.

This rearrangement joins TRBV6-5 to TRBJ1-2; TRBD1 agrees at 7 bases. J gave up 1 base and V 6 bases, and 5 bases lay outside the gene matches. The germline V gene has CDR1 MNHEY and CDR2 SVGAGI. The CDR3 is 14 amino acids. DNA of the CDR3: TGTGCCAGCAGACCCACAGGGGTTAACTATGGCTACACCTTC. Translated: CASRPTGVNYGYTF.

V and J are TRBV6-5 and TRBJ1-1; D uncertain. The CDR3 is made up of 14 amino acids. CDR1 and CDR2 (germline): MNHEY, SVGAGI. V lost 0 bases to trimming and J lost 6 bases, with 11 bases between them. Here the CDR3 DNA reads TGTGCCAGCAGTTACTCGAATGGTTTGGCTGAAGCTTTCTTT. Translation: CASSYSNGLAEAFF.

This clonotype has a single count. CDR3 loop: CASSRAVGELFF. The CDR3 bases are TGTGCCAGCAGCCGGGCGGTCGGGGAGCTGTTTTTT. V usage is TRBV14 and J usage is TRBJ2-2; no definite D call. The germline V gene has CDR1 SGHDN and CDR2 FVKESK. V was clipped by 4 bases and J by 7 bases, with 7 bases between them. The CDR3 length is 12 residues.

J is TRBJ2-2 and V is TRBV27; the D gene could be TRBD1 or TRBD2 (6 bases each). This CDR3 is 15 amino acids long. Per germline, CDR1 MNHEY and CDR2 SMNVEV (reference sequence). V was shortened by 5 bases and J by 6 bases, with 16 bases between the two germline ends. CDR3 protein: CASSPLRGGSGELFF. CDR3 coding DNA: TGTGCCAGCAGTCCGTTGAGAGGGGGGTCCGGGGAGCTGTTTTTT.

This chain connects TRBV20-1 to TRBJ2-3; D perhaps matches TRBD1 (5 bases). The V end lost 1 base, the J end lost 4 bases, and 9 bases lay between the germline ends. CDR1 is DFQATT and CDR2 is SNEGSKA in the germline V gene (reference sequence). This CDR3 has 13 residues. CDR3 protein: CSARAQGPDTQYF. The DNA for the CDR3 is TGCAGTGCTAGAGCCCAGGGTCCAGATACGCAGTATTTT.

The chain is built from TRBV7-6 and TRBJ2-5, with TRBD1 matching over 8 bases. The CDR3 has 17 residues. CDR1 SGHVS and CDR2 FNYEAQ come from the germline V gene. Trimming cost V 5 bases and J 5 bases; bases outside gene matches: 16. CDR3 sequence (DNA): TGTGCCAGCAGCCCTCAAACCCCGGACAGGGTTGGTGAGACCCAGTACTTC. It specifies CASSPQTPDRVGETQYF.

V gene TRBV29-1 combines with J gene TRBJ1-2; 8 nucleotides align to TRBD1. The J segment lost 0 bases and the V segment lost 6 bases, leaving 15 bases of the junction unmatched. Germline V gene data show CDR1 as SQVTM and CDR2 as ANQGSEA. The CDR3 loop spans 17 amino acids. CDR3: CSVFAILDRGANYGYTF. In DNA form, the CDR3 reads TGCAGCGTCTTTGCTATCCTAGACAGGGGTGCTAACTATGGCTACACCTTC.

The V gene is TRBV4-3, the J gene TRBJ1-2; 9 bases agree with TRBD1. This CDR3 has 16 amino acids. CDR1 is LGHNA, CDR2 YSLEER, per germline. V lost 6 bases and J lost 1; bases outside the gene matches: 9. CDR3 protein: CASRRQGEPGNYGYTF. CDR3 in DNA: TGCGCCAGCAGACGACAGGGGGAGCCCGGTAACTATGGCTACACCTTC.

The chain has TRBV5-1 and TRBJ1-2, with D unclear. From germline, CDR1 is SGHRS and CDR2 YFSETQ. This CDR3 has 14 amino acids. Between the trimmed V and J ends, which lost 0 bases and 3 bases, there was a span of 9 bases. The CDR3 here is CASSLGSGDYGYTF. CDR3 DNA sequence: TGCGCCAGCAGCTTGGGTTCTGGAGACTATGGCTACACCTTC.

This chain joins TRBV15 and TRBJ1-1; TRBD1 matches at 9 bases. The CDR3 length is 14 residues. The germline V gene has CDR1 LNHNV and CDR2 YYDKDF (reference sequence). V lost 4 bases and J lost 1; bases outside the gene matches: 1. CDR3 coding DNA: TGTGCCACCAGCAAGGGACAGGGGAACACTGAAGCTTTCTTT. Its protein is CATSKGQGNTEAFF.

CDR3 nucleotide sequence: TGTGCCACCAGCAGAGAAGGAGAGACCCAGTACTTC. Protein product: CATSREGETQYF. J is TRBJ2-5 and V is TRBV15; D is uncertain. There are 12 residues in the CDR3. Germline CDR1 reads LNHNV; CDR2 reads YYDKDF (reference sequence). V lost 0 bases to trimming and J lost 4 bases, with 3 bases between them.

This chain uses TRBV20-1 with TRBJ2-2, with D unclear. Germline CDR1 DFQATT, CDR2 SNEGSKA (reference sequence). The CDR3 has 15 amino acids. Trimming took off 2 bases at V and 7 bases at J, with 17 bases between the two ends. The CDR3 is CSARLPRRVGGELFF. The DNA of the CDR3 is TGCAGTGCTAGACTCCCCCGACGAGTCGGCGGGGAGCTGTTTTTT.

The J gene is TRBJ2-7, the V gene TRBV7-9, with 10 nucleotides matching TRBD1. Germline values: CDR1 SEHNR, CDR2 FQNEAQ (reference sequence). V lost 5 bases to trimming and J lost 5 bases; unmatched junction nucleotides: 9. The CDR3 consists of 15 residues. The CDR3 coding sequence is TGTGCCAGCAGCCCGTCCCGGGGACAGGGGAACGAGCAGTACTTC. It translates to CASSPSRGQGNEQYF.

This clonotype has a single count. The V call is TRBV19, the J call TRBJ2-3, with TRBD2 as a possible D gene (5 bases). Trimming pared 4 bases from V and 1 base from J, leaving 15 bases between. The CDR3 runs 16 residues. Germline V lookup: CDR1 LNHDA, CDR2 SQIVND (reference sequence). CDR3 residues: CASSTTGIPRTDTQYF. Written as DNA, the CDR3 is TGTGCCAGTAGTACGACGGGGATTCCGCGCACAGATACGCAGTATTTT.

J is TRBJ1-2 and V is TRBV6-6; TRBD1 is a possible D gene (5 bases). V was clipped by 11 bases and J by 2 bases, with 9 bases between them. This CDR3 is built from 11 residues. Germline values: CDR1 MNHNY, CDR2 SVGAGI (reference sequence). The CDR3: CAAEGNYGYTF. The CDR3 DNA sequence: TGTGCCGCAGAGGGGAACTATGGCTACACCTTC.

The chain employs TRBV18 and TRBJ2-3, with a possible D match to TRBD2 (6 bases). The CDR3 has 14 amino acids. The germline V and J ends were trimmed by 3 bases and 0 bases, with 7 bases remaining between them. CDR1 is KGHSH and CDR2 is LQKENI in the germline V gene. Here the CDR3 reads CASSPSGSTDTQYF. The CDR3 bases are TGTGCCAGCTCACCTAGCGGTAGCACAGATACGCAGTATTTT.

Here the CDR3 DNA reads TGCAGTGCTAGTATGGCAGCAAACCTCAATCTAGCCAAAAACATTCAGTACTTC. Residues: CSASMAANLNLAKNIQYF. This chain joins TRBV20-1 and TRBJ2-4; D not certain. V dropped 3 bases and J dropped 0 bases, with 21 bases sitting between them. The CDR3 spans 18 residues. Germline-derived CDR1 and CDR2 are DFQATT and SNEGSKA (reference sequence).

The chain combines TRBV11-3 with TRBJ2-7; tentatively, D is TRBD1 (6 bases). The CDR3 spans 15 residues. The V and J ends lost 1 base and 3 bases respectively, with 13 bases between them. Germline V lookup: CDR1 SGHNT, CDR2 YENEEA. The CDR3 sequence: CASSLVTGPGYEQYF. The CDR3 DNA is TGTGCCAGCAGCTTAGTGACAGGCCCGGGCTACGAGCAGTACTTC.

The table lists this clonotype with a count of one. The chain recombines TRBV13 with TRBJ1-1, with D possibly TRBD1 on 5 matching bases. Trimming removed 6 bases from V and 3 bases from J, with 14 bases in between. Germline values: CDR1 PRHDT, CDR2 FYEKMQ (reference sequence). The CDR3 loop spans 14 amino acids. The CDR3 here is CASREGPGDTEAFF. CDR3 nucleotide sequence: TGTGCCAGCAGAGAGGGGCCCGGGGACACTGAAGCTTTCTTT.

The chain has TRBV29-1 and TRBJ2-1; a weak D match, TRBD2 (5 bases). V lost 8 bases and J 6 bases, leaving 14 bases between the germline ends. Germline V CDR1 and CDR2: SQVTM, ANQGSEA. This CDR3 is built from 12 residues. The CDR3 DNA is TGCAGCTTTGGAGGACTCTCCAATGAGCAGTTCTTC. Translation: CSFGGLSNEQFF.

The rearrangement uses TRBV20-1 and TRBJ1-1; TRBD1 might be the D (5 bases). The CDR3 contains 14 residues. Trimming cost V 0 bases and J 1 base, with 9 bases left between them. CDR1 and CDR2 from the germline V gene are DFQATT and SNEGSKA (reference sequence). CDR3 sequence reads: CSARDPGGNTEAFF. As DNA, the CDR3 is TGCAGTGCTAGAGATCCTGGGGGGAACACTGAAGCTTTCTTT.

The rearrangement uses TRBV5-6 and TRBJ2-5, with D maybe TRBD2 (6 bases). The CDR3 has 17 amino acids. With 4 bases removed from V and 4 bases from J, the gap between germline ends came to 23 bases. CDR1 SGHDT and CDR2 YYEEEE come from the germline V gene. The CDR3 reads CASSHPPNRGGGETQYF. DNA of the CDR3: TGTGCCAGCAGCCACCCCCCTAATAGGGGAGGAGGAGAGACCCAGTACTTC.

This sequence joins TRBV20-1 and TRBJ2-7, with TRBD1 matching over 9 bases. CDR3 length: 15 amino acids. V lost 6 bases and J lost 0; bases outside the gene matches: 9. The germline CDR1 and CDR2 sequences are DFQATT and SNEGSKA (reference sequence). CDR3 region: CSARGGTGSSYEQYF. In DNA, the CDR3 is TGCAGTGCCCGTGGGGGGACAGGGAGCTCCTACGAGCAGTACTTC.

This clonotype has just one count. The V call is TRBV5-1, the J call TRBJ1-6; TRBD1 matches 10 bases. CDR1 and CDR2 (germline): SGHRS, YFSETQ. J lost 14 bases, V lost 3 bases, and 14 bases had no gene match. The CDR3 sequence is 16 residues long. CDR3 bases: TGCGCCAGCAGCTATCCCGGGACAGGGGCCCAGGAGGCCCTCCACTTT. Residues: CASSYPGTGAQEALHF. The complete variable domain, with remaining parts taken from reference TRBV5-1 and TRBJ1-6, reads KAGVTQTPRYLIKTRGQQVTLSCSPISGHRSVSWYQQTPGQGLQFLFEYFSETQRNKGNFPGRFSGRQFSNSRSEMNVSTLELGDSALYLCASSYPGTGAQEALHFGNGTRLTVT.

The CDR3 DNA reads as TGCAGTGCCCGGACCTGGACAGACTTGAGGACCCAGTACTTC. Protein product: CSARTWTDLRTQYF. The chain joins TRBV20-1 to TRBJ2-5; tentative D call: TRBD1 (6 bases). The CDR3 is 14 amino acids. The V and J ends lost 6 bases and 7 bases respectively, with 21 bases between them. CDR1 and CDR2 from the germline V gene are DFQATT and SNEGSKA (reference sequence).